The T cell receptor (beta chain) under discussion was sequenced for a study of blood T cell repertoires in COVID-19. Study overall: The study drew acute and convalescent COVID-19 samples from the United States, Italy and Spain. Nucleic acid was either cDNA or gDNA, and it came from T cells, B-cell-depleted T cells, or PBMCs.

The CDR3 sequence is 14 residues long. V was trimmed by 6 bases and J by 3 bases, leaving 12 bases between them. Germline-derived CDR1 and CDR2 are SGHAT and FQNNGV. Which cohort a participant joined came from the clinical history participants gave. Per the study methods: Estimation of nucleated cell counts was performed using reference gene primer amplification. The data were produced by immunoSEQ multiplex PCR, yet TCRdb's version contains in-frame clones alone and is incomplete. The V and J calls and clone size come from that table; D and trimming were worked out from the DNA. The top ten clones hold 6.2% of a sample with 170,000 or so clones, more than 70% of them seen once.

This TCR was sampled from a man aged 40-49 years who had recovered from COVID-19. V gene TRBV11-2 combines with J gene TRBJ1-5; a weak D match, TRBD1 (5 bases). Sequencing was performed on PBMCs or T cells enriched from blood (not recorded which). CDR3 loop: CASSPDRYNQPQHF. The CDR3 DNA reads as TGTGCCAGCAGTCCCGACAGATACAATCAGCCCCAGCATTTT.